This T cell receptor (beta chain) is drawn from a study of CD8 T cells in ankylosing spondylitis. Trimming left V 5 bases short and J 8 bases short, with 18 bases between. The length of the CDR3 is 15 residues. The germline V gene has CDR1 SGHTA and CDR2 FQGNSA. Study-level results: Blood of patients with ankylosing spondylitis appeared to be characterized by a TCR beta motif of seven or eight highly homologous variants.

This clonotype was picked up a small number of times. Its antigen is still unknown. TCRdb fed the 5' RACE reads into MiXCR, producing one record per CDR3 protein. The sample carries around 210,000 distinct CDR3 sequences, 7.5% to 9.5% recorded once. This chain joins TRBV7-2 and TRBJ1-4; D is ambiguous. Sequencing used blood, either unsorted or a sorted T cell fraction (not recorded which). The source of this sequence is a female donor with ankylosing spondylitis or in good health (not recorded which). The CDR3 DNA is TGTGCCAGCAGCCCAGAGGGATCTCTAGGCGAAAAACTGTTTTTT. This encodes CASSPEGSLGEKLFF.